These 4 T cell receptor beta chains originate from one sample sequenced in a study of blood T cell repertoires in COVID-19. The protocol was immunoSEQ multiplex PCR, while the TCRdb copy is restricted to in-frame clones and leaves out a portion. The sample yields roughly 250,000 clones, about 87% seen once. What was sequenced was peripheral blood. All receptors derive from a man in his fifties or sixties who had recovered from COVID-19.

The rearrangement joins TRBV9 to TRBJ2-7; no reliable D call. The CDR3 sequence is 13 residues long. Germline assignment: CDR1 SGDLS and CDR2 YYNGEE. V was trimmed by 3 bases and J by 6 bases, leaving 13 bases between them. In nucleotides, the CDR3 is TGTGCCAGCAGCGCAAACGGGTTAGTCGAGCAGTACTTC. It codes for CASSANGLVEQYF. Based on the CDR3 plus reference TRBV9 and TRBJ2-7, the full variable domain is DSGVTQTPKHLITATGQRVTLRCSPRSGDLSVYWYQQSLDQGLQFLIQYYNGEERAKGNILERFSAQQFPDLHSELNLSSLELGDSALYFCASSANGLVEQYFGPGTRLTVT.

The rearrangement joins TRBV7-8 to TRBJ2-7; 10 bases fit TRBD1. V was clipped by 5 bases and J by 6 bases; unmatched bases: 10. The germline V gene has CDR1 SGHVS and CDR2 FQNEAQ. The CDR3 is 15 residues long. The CDR3 DNA reads as TGTGCCAGCAGCGAAACCGGGACAGGGGTGAGCGAGCAGTACTTC. Protein product: CASSETGTGVSEQYF.

This chain connects TRBV3-1 (or the pseudogene TRBV3-2) to TRBJ1-1; the D gene is possibly TRBD1 (6 bases). The CDR3 extends over 18 amino acids. In germline, CDR1 is LGHDT, CDR2 YNNKEL (reference sequence). V lost 1 base to trimming and J lost 4 bases, with 22 bases between them. The CDR3 nucleotides are TGTGCCAGCAGCCAAGGTCTCGTAAGGGGACACCTCAGCACTGAAGCTTTCTTT. It encodes CASSQGLVRGHLSTEAFF.

The CDR3 DNA is TGTGCCAGCAGACCGACAGAGTACCAAGAGACCCAGTACTTC. Translation: CASRPTEYQETQYF. This chain links TRBV6-5 with TRBJ2-5, with a tentative D call TRBD1 (5 bases). This CDR3 comprises 14 residues. The germline V gene encodes CDR1 MNHEY and CDR2 SVGAGI. V was clipped by 6 bases and J by 0 bases, with 11 bases between them.